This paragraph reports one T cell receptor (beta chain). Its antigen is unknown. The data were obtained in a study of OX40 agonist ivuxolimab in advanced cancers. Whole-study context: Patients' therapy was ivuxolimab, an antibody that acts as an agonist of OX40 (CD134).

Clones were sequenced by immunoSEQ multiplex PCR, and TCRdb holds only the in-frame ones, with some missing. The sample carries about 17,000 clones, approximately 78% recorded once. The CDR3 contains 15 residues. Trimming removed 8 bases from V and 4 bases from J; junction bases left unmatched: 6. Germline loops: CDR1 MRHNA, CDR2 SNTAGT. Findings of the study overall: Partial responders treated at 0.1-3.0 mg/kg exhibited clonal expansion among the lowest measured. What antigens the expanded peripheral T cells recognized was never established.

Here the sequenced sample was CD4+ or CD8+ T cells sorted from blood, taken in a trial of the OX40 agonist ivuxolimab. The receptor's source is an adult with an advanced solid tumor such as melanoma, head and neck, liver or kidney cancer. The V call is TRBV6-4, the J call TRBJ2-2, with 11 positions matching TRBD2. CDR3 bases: TGTGCCAGCGGGGGGACTAGCGGTTTCACCGGGGAGCTGTTTTTT. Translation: CASGGTSGFTGELFF.